The subject of this entry is one T cell receptor (beta chain). What it recognizes is unknown. Time point specified: pre-treatment sample, taken before nivolumab and TIL therapy. Pleural nodules or supraclavicular lymph nodes made up most of the excised metastases sampled. This sample is drawn from a study of TIL therapy for anti-PD-1-resistant metastatic lung cancer. The study's findings and limits: Compared with baseline intratumoral T cells, expanded TIL cultures were more clonal and less diverse (about 6% vs 30%). This highly selected cohort may not generalize to typical lung cancer patients.

J gave up 5 bases and V 8 bases, and 6 bases lay outside the gene matches. Germline V gene data show CDR1 as SNHLY and CDR2 as FYNNEI. The CDR3 sequence is 14 residues long. This was the immunoSEQ v3 assay. Libraries were sequenced to 2 million to 2.5 million read pairs (survey) or about 5-6.5 million (deep). Method: immunoSEQ multiplex PCR; TCRdb's copy keeps in-frame clones and lacks some. Of more than 90,000 clones listed, 55% to 75% are singletons. The receptor was isolated from a person between 25 and 80 years old with non-small cell lung cancer. Sequenced material: tumor tissue, taken at baseline. The gene calls are TRBV2 and TRBJ2-1; 10 bases match TRBD2. CDR3 protein: CASPGTSANNEQFF. DNA of the CDR3: TGTGCCAGCCCCGGGACTAGCGCTAACAATGAGCAGTTCTTC.